Listed here are 6 T cell receptor beta chains from one sample, sequenced in a study of blood T cell repertoires in COVID-19. Produced via immunoSEQ multiplex PCR; TCRdb's table is partial and in-frame only. The sample has roughly 87,000 clones, approximately 86% seen once; the top ten hold less than 4%. Input material: peripheral blood. Every receptor here comes from a woman at least 80 years old with COVID-19, enrolled during active disease.

This clone was seen just once. The chain has TRBV6-5 and TRBJ1-5; tentative D call: TRBD1 (6 bases). The CDR3 is 15 residues long. The V end lost 10 bases, the J end lost 5 bases, and 21 bases lay between the germline ends. The V gene's germline CDR1 is MNHEY and CDR2 SVGAGI. CDR3 coding DNA: TGTGCCACTTCACGGGGGGCAGGGCAACATCAGCCCCAGCATTTT. This sequence encodes CATSRGAGQHQPQHF.

In DNA form, the CDR3 reads TGCGCCAGCAGCTCGGACAGGGTAAAATACACCTTC. Translating gives CASSSDRVKYTF. The chain carries TRBV5-1 and TRBJ1-2; 8 positions match TRBD1. Germline V gene data show CDR1 as SGHRS and CDR2 as YFSETQ. CDR3 length: 12 amino acids. The V segment lost 3 bases and the J segment 11 bases; nucleotides outside the gene matches: 6.

This clone was counted a single time. This chain links TRBV2 with TRBJ2-1; 9 nucleotides align to TRBD1. Trimming at V came to 5 bases and at J to 3 bases, leaving 8 bases not matched to a gene. Germline assignment: CDR1 SNHLY and CDR2 FYNNEI. This CDR3 spans 16 amino acids. The CDR3 loop reads CASSSQGARLYNEQFF. CDR3 DNA sequence: TGTGCCAGCAGTTCACAGGGGGCGAGGCTCTACAATGAGCAGTTCTTC.

This chain links TRBV4-1 with TRBJ2-3, with 11 nucleotides matching TRBD2. This CDR3 has 17 residues. Germline V gives CDR1 MGHRA, CDR2 YSYEKL. The trim removed 1 base at V and 9 bases at J, leaving 12 bases unmatched. CDR3 region: CASSQGWTSGPLDTQYF. The DNA for the CDR3 is TGCGCCAGCAGCCAAGGTTGGACTAGCGGGCCCTTGGACACGCAGTATTTT.

The rearrangement links TRBV20-1 to TRBJ1-1, with D hard to call. V was pared by 3 bases and J by 0 bases, with 8 bases between. Germline V gives CDR1 DFQATT, CDR2 SNEGSKA (reference sequence). The CDR3 extends over 13 amino acids. The CDR3 coding sequence is TGCAGTGCTAGTAGTCAGGTGAACACTGAAGCTTTCTTT. Amino acids: CSASSQVNTEAFF.

The chain carries TRBV7-3 and TRBJ2-7; 8 bases align to TRBD1. This CDR3 comprises 13 residues. CDR1 is SGHTA, CDR2 FQGTGA, per germline. Trimming at V came to 5 bases and at J to 3 bases, leaving 3 bases not matched to a gene. The CDR3 is CASSQGQDYEQYF. The CDR3, as DNA: TGTGCCAGCAGCCAGGGACAGGACTACGAGCAGTACTTC.